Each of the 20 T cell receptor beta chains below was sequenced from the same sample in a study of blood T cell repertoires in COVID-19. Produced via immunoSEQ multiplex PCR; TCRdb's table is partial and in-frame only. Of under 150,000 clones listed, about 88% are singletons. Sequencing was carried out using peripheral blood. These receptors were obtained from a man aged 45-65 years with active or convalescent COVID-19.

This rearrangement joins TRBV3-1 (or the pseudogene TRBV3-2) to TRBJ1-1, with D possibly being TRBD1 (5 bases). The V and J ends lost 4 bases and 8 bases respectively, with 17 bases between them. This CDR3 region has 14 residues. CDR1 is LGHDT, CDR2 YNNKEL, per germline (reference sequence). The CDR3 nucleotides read TGTGCCAGCAGCCGGATATTAGACAGATCCGAAGCTTTCTTT. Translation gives CASSRILDRSEAFF.

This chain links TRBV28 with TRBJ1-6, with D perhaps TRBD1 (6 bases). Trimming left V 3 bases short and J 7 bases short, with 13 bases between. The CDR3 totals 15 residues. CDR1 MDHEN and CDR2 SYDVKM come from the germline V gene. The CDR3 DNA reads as TGTGCCAGCAGTTTCACAGGGAATCGGAATTCACCCCTCCACTTT. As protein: CASSFTGNRNSPLHF. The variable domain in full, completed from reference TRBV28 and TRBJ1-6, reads DVKVTQSSRYLVKRTGEKVFLECVQDMDHENMFWYRQDPGLGLRLIYFSYDVKMKEKGDIPEGYSVSREKKERFSLILESASTNQTSMYLCASSFTGNRNSPLHFGNGTRLTVT.

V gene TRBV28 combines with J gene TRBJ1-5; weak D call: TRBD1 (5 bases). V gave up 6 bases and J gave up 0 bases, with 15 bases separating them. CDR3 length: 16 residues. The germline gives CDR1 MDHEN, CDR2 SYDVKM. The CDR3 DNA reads TGTGCCAGCAGGGGGGGATCGAGCCATAGCAATCAGCCCCAGCATTTT. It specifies CASRGGSSHSNQPQHF.

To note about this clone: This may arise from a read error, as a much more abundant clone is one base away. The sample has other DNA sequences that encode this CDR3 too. The CDR3 coding sequence is TGTGCCAGCCGCGGGGGGGACGGACTAGCGGGGTACGAGCAGTACTTC. Its translation is CASRGGDGLAGYEQYF. The chain joins TRBV7-9 to TRBJ2-7; 12 nucleotides match TRBD2. CDR1 is SEHNR and CDR2 is FQNEAQ in the germline V gene (reference sequence). J lost 4 bases, V lost 8 bases, and 12 bases had no gene match. The CDR3 extends over 16 amino acids.

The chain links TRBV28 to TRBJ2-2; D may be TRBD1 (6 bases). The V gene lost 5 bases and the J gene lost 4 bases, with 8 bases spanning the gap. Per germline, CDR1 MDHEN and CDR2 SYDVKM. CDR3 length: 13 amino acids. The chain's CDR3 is CASSRTATGELFF. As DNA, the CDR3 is TGTGCCAGCAGTCGGACAGCCACCGGGGAGCTGTTTTTT.

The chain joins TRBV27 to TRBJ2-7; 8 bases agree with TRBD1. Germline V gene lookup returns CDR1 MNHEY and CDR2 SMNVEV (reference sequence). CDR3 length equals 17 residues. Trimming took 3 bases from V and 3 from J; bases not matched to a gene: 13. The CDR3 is CASSFLRGQGLSYEQYF. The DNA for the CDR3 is TGTGCCAGCAGTTTCCTGCGAGGACAGGGATTGAGCTACGAGCAGTACTTC.

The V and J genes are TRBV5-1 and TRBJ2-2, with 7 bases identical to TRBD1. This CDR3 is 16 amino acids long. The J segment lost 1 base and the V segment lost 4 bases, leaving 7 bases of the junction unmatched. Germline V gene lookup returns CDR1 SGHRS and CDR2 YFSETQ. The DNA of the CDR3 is TGCGCCAGCAGCCCAAGACAGGGCGGGAACACCGGGGAGCTGTTTTTT. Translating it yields CASSPRQGGNTGELFF.

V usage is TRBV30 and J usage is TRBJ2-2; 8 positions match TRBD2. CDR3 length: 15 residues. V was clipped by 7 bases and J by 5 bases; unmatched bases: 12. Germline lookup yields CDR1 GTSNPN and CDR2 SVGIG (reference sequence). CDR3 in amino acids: CASHTSGEGTGELFF. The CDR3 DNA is TGTGCCTCCCACACTAGCGGAGAAGGGACCGGGGAGCTGTTTTTT.

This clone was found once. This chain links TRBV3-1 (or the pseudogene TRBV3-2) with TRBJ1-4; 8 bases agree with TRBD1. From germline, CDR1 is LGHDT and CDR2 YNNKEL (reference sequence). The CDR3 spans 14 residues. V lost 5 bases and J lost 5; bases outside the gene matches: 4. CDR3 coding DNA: TGTGCCAGCAGCATACAGGGGGGAAATGAAAAACTGTTTTTT. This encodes CASSIQGGNEKLFF.

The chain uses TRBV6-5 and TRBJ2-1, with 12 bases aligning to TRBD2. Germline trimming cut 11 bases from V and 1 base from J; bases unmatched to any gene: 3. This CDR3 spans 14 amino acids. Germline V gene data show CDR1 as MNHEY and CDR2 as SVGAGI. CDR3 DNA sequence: TGTGCCGCCGGACTAGCGGGGTCCTACAATGAGCAGTTCTTC. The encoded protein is CAAGLAGSYNEQFF.

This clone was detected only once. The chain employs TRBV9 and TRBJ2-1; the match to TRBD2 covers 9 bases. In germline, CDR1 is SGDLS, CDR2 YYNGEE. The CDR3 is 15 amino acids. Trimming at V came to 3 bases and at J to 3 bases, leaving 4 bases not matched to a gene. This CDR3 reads CASSASSGIYNEQFF. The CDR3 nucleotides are TGTGCCAGCAGCGCGTCTAGCGGGATCTACAATGAGCAGTTCTTC.

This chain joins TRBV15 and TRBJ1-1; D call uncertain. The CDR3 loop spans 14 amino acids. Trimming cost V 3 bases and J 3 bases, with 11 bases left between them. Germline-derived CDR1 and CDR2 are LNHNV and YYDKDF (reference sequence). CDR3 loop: CATSRDPGYTEAFF. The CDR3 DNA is TGTGCCACCAGCAGGGACCCGGGGTACACTGAAGCTTTCTTT. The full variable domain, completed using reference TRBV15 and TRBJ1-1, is DAMVIQNPRYQVTQFGKPVTLSCSQTLNHNVMYWYQQKSSQAPKLLFHYYDKDFNNEADTPDNFQSRRPNTSFCFLDIRSPGLGDTAMYLCATSRDPGYTEAFFGQGTRLTVV.

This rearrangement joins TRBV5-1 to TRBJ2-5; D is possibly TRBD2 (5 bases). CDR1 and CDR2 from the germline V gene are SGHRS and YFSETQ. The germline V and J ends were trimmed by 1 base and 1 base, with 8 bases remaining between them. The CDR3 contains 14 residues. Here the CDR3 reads CASSLPGVQETQYF. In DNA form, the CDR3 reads TGCGCCAGCAGCTTGCCCGGGGTCCAAGAGACCCAGTACTTC.

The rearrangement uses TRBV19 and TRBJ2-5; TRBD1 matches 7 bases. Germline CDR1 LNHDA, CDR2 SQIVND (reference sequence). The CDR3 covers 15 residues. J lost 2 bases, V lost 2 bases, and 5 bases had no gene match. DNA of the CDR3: TGTGCCAGTAGTATACGACAGGGTCGACAAGAGACCCAGTACTTC. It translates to CASSIRQGRQETQYF. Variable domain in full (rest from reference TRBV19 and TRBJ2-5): DGGITQSPKYLFRKEGQNVTLSCEQNLNHDAMYWYRQDPGQGLRLIYYSQIVNDFQKGDIAEGYSVSREKKESFPLTVTSAQKNPTAFYLCASSIRQGRQETQYFGPGTRLLVL.

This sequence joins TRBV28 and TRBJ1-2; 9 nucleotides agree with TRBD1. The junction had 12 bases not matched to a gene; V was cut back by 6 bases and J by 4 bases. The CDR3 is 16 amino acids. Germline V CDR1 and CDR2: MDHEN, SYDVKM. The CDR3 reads CASSQRTGVVGYGYTF. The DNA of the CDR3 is TGTGCCAGCAGCCAGAGGACAGGGGTTGTTGGCTATGGCTACACCTTC.

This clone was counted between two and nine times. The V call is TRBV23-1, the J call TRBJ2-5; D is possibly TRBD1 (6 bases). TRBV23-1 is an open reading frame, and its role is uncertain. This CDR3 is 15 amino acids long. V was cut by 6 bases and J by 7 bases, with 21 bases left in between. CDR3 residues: CASRGGDSNEGTQYF. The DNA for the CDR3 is TGCGCCAGCAGAGGGGGAGACAGTAACGAGGGGACCCAGTACTTC.

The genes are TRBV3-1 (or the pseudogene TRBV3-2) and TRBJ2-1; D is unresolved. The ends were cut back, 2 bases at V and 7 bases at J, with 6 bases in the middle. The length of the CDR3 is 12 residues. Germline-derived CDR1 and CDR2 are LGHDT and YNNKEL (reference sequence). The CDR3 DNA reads TGTGCCAGCAGCCAATCCCTAAATGAGCAGTTCTTC. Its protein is CASSQSLNEQFF.

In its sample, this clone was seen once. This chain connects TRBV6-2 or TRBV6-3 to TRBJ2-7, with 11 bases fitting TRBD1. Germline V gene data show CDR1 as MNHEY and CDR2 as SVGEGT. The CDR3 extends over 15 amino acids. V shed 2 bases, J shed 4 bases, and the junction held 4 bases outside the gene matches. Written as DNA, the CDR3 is TGTGCCAGCAGTTACAGGACAGGGGGCGCGTACGAGCAGTACTTC. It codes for CASSYRTGGAYEQYF.

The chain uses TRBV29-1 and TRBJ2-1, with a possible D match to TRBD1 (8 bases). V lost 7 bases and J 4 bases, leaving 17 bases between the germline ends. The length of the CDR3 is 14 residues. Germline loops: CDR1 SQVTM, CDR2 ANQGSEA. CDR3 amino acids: CSATGGQVYNEQFF. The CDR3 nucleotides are TGCAGCGCCACGGGGGGACAGGTATACAATGAGCAGTTCTTC.

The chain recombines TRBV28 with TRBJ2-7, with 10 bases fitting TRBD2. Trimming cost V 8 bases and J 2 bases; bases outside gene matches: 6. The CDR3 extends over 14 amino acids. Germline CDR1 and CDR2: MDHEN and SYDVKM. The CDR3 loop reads CASGRLAGAYEQYF. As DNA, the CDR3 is TGTGCCAGCGGTCGACTAGCGGGTGCCTACGAGCAGTACTTC. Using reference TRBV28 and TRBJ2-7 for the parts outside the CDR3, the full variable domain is DVKVTQSSRYLVKRTGEKVFLECVQDMDHENMFWYRQDPGLGLRLIYFSYDVKMKEKGDIPEGYSVSREKKERFSLILESASTNQTSMYLCASGRLAGAYEQYFGPGTRLTVT.